The 30 T cell receptor beta chains below come from one sample, sequenced in a study of CD8 T cells in Susac syndrome. Random hexamers were used to reverse transcribe the RNA input (roughly 0.5 to 1 ug). TCRdb recomputed calls from the immunoSEQ multiplex PCR reads with MiXCR, one row per CDR3 protein. The sample holds about 76,000 distinct CDR3 sequences, approximately 95% seen once. The specimen was CD8+ T cells from PBMCs. The receptors here all came from a human donor with Susac syndrome.

The gene calls are TRBV5-1 and TRBJ1-1, with D perhaps matching TRBD1 (5 bases). V shed 0 bases and J shed 0 bases, with 9 bases lying between them. The germline gives CDR1 SGHRS, CDR2 YFSETQ. The CDR3 runs to 15 residues. The CDR3 region is CASSLDPGLNTEAFF. The CDR3 DNA reads as TGCGCCAGCAGCTTGGATCCAGGGCTGAACACTGAAGCTTTCTTT. The entire variable domain, with the rest obtained from reference TRBV5-1 and TRBJ1-1, is as follows: KAGVTQTPRYLIKTRGQQVTLSCSPISGHRSVSWYQQTPGQGLQFLFEYFSETQRNKGNFPGRFSGRQFSNSRSEMNVSTLELGDSALYLCASSLDPGLNTEAFFGQGTRLTVV.

This chain joins TRBV27 and TRBJ2-5, with D unresolved. This CDR3 region has 12 residues. Germline CDR1 and CDR2: MNHEY and SMNVEV (reference sequence). The V end was cut by 0 bases, the J end by 5 bases, with 4 bases between. The chain's CDR3 is CASSLSGETQYF. CDR3 bases: TGTGCCAGCAGTTTATCCGGGGAGACCCAGTACTTC.

The chain carries TRBV27 and TRBJ2-3; maybe TRBD2 (6 bases). Germline CDR1 MNHEY, CDR2 SMNVEV (reference sequence). Trimming shortened V by 8 bases and J by 1 base, and 7 bases separated the two germline ends. The CDR3 spans 12 residues. The CDR3: CASGLRTDTQYF. In nucleotides, the CDR3 is TGTGCCAGCGGACTACGCACAGATACGCAGTATTTT.

The J gene is TRBJ2-7, the V gene TRBV18, with 8 nucleotides matching TRBD1. Trimming took 6 bases from V and 5 from J; bases not matched to a gene: 9. Germline CDR1 reads KGHSH; CDR2 reads LQKENI. The CDR3 covers 14 residues. The CDR3 DNA sequence: TGTGCCAGCTCTCGCGGACAGGGACGCGACGAGCAGTACTTC. Protein product: CASSRGQGRDEQYF.

The chain carries TRBV6-2 or TRBV6-3 and TRBJ2-7, with a possible D match to TRBD1 (5 bases). Trimming took off 5 bases at V and 3 bases at J, with 5 bases between the two ends. Germline CDR1 reads MNHEY; CDR2 reads SVGEGT. The CDR3 has 11 amino acids. CDR3 nucleotide sequence: TGTGCCAGCAGTACAGGCTACGAGCAGTACTTC. Its protein is CASSTGYEQYF.

This sequence joins TRBV2 and TRBJ1-4; 7 bases map to TRBD1. Germline lookup yields CDR1 SNHLY and CDR2 FYNNEI. The CDR3 is 17 amino acids. Unmatched junction bases numbered 12, after V lost 8 bases and J lost 0 bases. CDR3 in DNA: TGTGCCAGCCGCCAGGGGGTCGACAGTCCAACTAATGAAAAACTGTTTTTT. Translating gives CASRQGVDSPTNEKLFF.

The gene calls are TRBV3-1 and TRBJ2-1; D might be TRBD1 (5 bases). Trimming removed 1 base from V and 2 bases from J, with 18 bases in between. CDR3 length equals 18 residues. Germline-derived CDR1 and CDR2 are LGHDT and YNNKEL (reference sequence). The chain's CDR3 is CASSQGGRAFRTYNEQFF. The DNA of the CDR3 is TGTGCCAGCAGCCAAGGTGGCAGGGCGTTCCGGACCTACAATGAGCAGTTCTTC.

The table lists this clonotype with a count of one. The chain employs TRBV12-3 or TRBV12-4 and TRBJ2-4; no clear D gene. V was cut by 5 bases and J by 0 bases, with 11 bases left in between. CDR3 length: 15 amino acids. The chain's CDR3 is CASSVPSIAKNIQYF. The CDR3 region has the DNA TGTGCCAGCAGTGTCCCTTCGATAGCCAAAAACATTCAGTACTTC.

The chain links TRBV9 to TRBJ2-2; D gene unclear. CDR3 length equals 12 residues. With 4 bases removed from V and 8 bases from J, the gap between germline ends came to 9 bases. The germline V gene encodes CDR1 SGDLS and CDR2 YYNGEE. The CDR3 DNA is TGTGCCAGCAGCCCTCAGACAGGGGAGCTGTTTTTT. It yields the protein CASSPQTGELFF. The entire variable domain, with the rest obtained from reference TRBV9 and TRBJ2-2, is as follows: DSGVTQTPKHLITATGQRVTLRCSPRSGDLSVYWYQQSLDQGLQFLIQYYNGEERAKGNILERFSAQQFPDLHSELNLSSLELGDSALYFCASSPQTGELFFGEGSRLTVL.

The V call is TRBV29-1, the J call TRBJ2-7; 8 bases map to TRBD1. The V gene end was trimmed by 5 bases and the J gene end by 3 bases; junction bases not matched to a gene: 9. In germline, CDR1 is SQVTM, CDR2 ANQGSEA. This CDR3 has 14 amino acids. The CDR3 DNA sequence: TGCAGCGTTCCGACGACAGGGGACGGCTACGAGCAGTACTTC. Protein product: CSVPTTGDGYEQYF.

This chain uses TRBV30 with TRBJ1-2, with no clear D. V lost 4 bases, J lost 0 bases, and 12 bases lay in between. CDR3 length: 14 residues. Germline V gene data show CDR1 as GTSNPN and CDR2 as SVGIG (reference sequence). The CDR3 nucleotides are TGTGCCTGGACCTCGGAGTTAGCTAACTATGGCTACACCTTC. Translating gives CAWTSELANYGYTF. The full variable domain, with the rest looked up from reference TRBV30 and TRBJ1-2, is SQTIHQWPATLVQPVGSPLSLECTVEGTSNPNLYWYRQAAGRGLQLLFYSVGIGQISSEVPQNLSASRPQDRQFILSSKKLLLSDSGFYLCAWTSELANYGYTFGSGTRLTVV.

This CDR3 is CASSYQYEQYF. CDR3 nucleotides: TGTGCCAGCAGTTACCAATACGAGCAGTACTTC. This sequence joins TRBV6-5 and TRBJ2-7; the D is unclear. CDR3 length equals 11 residues. The V and J ends lost 2 bases and 4 bases respectively, with 3 bases between them. Germline CDR1 and CDR2: MNHEY and SVGAGI.

This clonotype has just one count. The gene calls are TRBV20-1 and TRBJ1-1, with D uncertain. This CDR3 has 12 amino acids. Germline CDR1 is DFQATT and CDR2 is SNEGSKA (reference sequence). The V and J ends lost 3 bases and 0 bases respectively, with 5 bases between them. CDR3: CSARSVNTEAFF. The CDR3 bases are TGCAGTGCTAGGTCAGTGAACACTGAAGCTTTCTTT.

The V call is TRBV29-1, the J call TRBJ1-2, with a weak D call TRBD1 (5 bases). The CDR3 totals 12 residues. V lost 7 bases and J lost 4, with 13 bases in between. The V gene's germline CDR1 is SQVTM and CDR2 ANQGSEA. The DNA for the CDR3 is TGCAGCGCCGAGCGGGGCGGCTATGGCTACACCTTC. This gives the protein CSAERGGYGYTF. The full variable domain, rest sourced from reference TRBV29-1 and TRBJ1-2, is SAVISQKPSRDICQRGTSLTIQCQVDSQVTMMFWYRQQPGQSLTLIATANQGSEATYESGFVIDKFPISRPNLTFSTLTVSNMSPEDSSIYLCSAERGGYGYTFGSGTRLTVV.

This chain joins TRBV7-9 and TRBJ2-1; tentative D call: TRBD2 (6 bases). The V gene's germline CDR1 is SEHNR and CDR2 FQNEAQ (reference sequence). Trimming left V 4 bases short and J 6 bases short, with 25 bases between. The CDR3 has 18 residues. The CDR3 protein is CASSSPGLKEFRPNEQFF. CDR3 nucleotide sequence: TGTGCCAGCAGCTCCCCGGGACTCAAGGAATTTCGTCCCAATGAGCAGTTCTTC.

The gene calls are TRBV30 and TRBJ2-7, with D possibly being TRBD1 or TRBD2 (6 bases each). The CDR3 spans 15 residues. CDR1 and CDR2 from the germline V gene are GTSNPN and SVGIG (reference sequence). The V gene lost 6 bases and the J gene lost 1 base, with 19 bases spanning the gap. The CDR3: CACGGETGDSYEQYF. The CDR3 nucleotides read TGTGCCTGCGGGGGAGAGACAGGCGATTCCTACGAGCAGTACTTC.

The V gene is TRBV7-9, the J gene TRBJ2-2; possible D gene TRBD2, 6 bases. The V and J ends lost 1 base and 1 base respectively, with 10 bases between them. From germline, CDR1 is SEHNR and CDR2 FQNEAQ (reference sequence). The CDR3 is 16 residues long. The CDR3 coding sequence is TGTGCCAGCAGCTTAGTGGCGGGGCTGAACACCGGGGAGCTGTTTTTT. Its protein product is CASSLVAGLNTGELFF.

This clonotype was seen just once. The chain carries TRBV12-3 or TRBV12-4 and TRBJ2-2; 7 positions match TRBD1. Trimming removed 4 bases from V and 2 bases from J; junction bases left unmatched: 4. The CDR3 spans 15 residues. CDR3 sequence (DNA): TGTGCCAGCAGTTCGACAGGGCCAAACACCGGGGAGCTGTTTTTT. The encoded protein is CASSSTGPNTGELFF.

This chain joins TRBV5-6 and TRBJ2-5; D might be TRBD2 (5 bases). The V and J ends lost 0 bases and 7 bases respectively, with 10 bases between them. This CDR3 region has 13 residues. The V gene's germline CDR1 is SGHDT and CDR2 YYEEEE. DNA of the CDR3: TGTGCCAGCAGCTTGGGGGGTGGGAGGACCCAGTACTTC. It is translated as CASSLGGGRTQYF.

This CDR3 reads CASSSVRDNQPQHF. The DNA for the CDR3 is TGTGCCAGCAGTTCTGTCAGGGACAATCAGCCCCAGCATTTT. The chain employs TRBV6-5 and TRBJ1-5, with D maybe TRBD1 (5 bases). Germline CDR1 reads MNHEY; CDR2 reads SVGAGI. V was cut by 4 bases and J by 3 bases, with 10 bases left in between. CDR3 length: 14 amino acids.

The gene calls are TRBV29-1 and TRBJ1-2; D gene uncertain. V was cut by 3 bases and J by 8 bases, with 10 bases left in between. This CDR3 region has 11 residues. The germline CDR1 and CDR2 sequences are SQVTM and ANQGSEA. CDR3 sequence: CSVEGWPGYTF. The CDR3 DNA sequence: TGCAGCGTTGAGGGTTGGCCCGGCTACACCTTC.

This chain connects TRBV6-1 to TRBJ1-2; D gene uncertain. The CDR3 runs to 12 residues. V dropped 2 bases and J dropped 4 bases, with 5 bases sitting between them. Germline CDR1 MNHNS, CDR2 SASEGT. The chain's CDR3 is CASSENSYGYTF. DNA for the CDR3: TGTGCCAGCAGTGAAAACAGCTATGGCTACACCTTC.

The chain carries TRBV30 and TRBJ2-2, with D perhaps matching TRBD1 (6 bases). This CDR3 comprises 13 residues. V was shortened by 0 bases and J by 6 bases, with 8 bases between the two germline ends. Germline values: CDR1 GTSNPN, CDR2 SVGIG (reference sequence). The CDR3 spells CAWSVGAPGELFF. CDR3 DNA: TGTGCCTGGAGTGTGGGGGCCCCCGGGGAGCTGTTTTTT.

V gene TRBV14 combines with J gene TRBJ2-3; D perhaps matches TRBD1 (6 bases). The CDR3 runs to 14 residues. The germline V and J ends were trimmed by 4 bases and 4 bases, with 12 bases remaining between them. The germline CDR1 and CDR2 sequences are SGHDN and FVKESK. DNA for the CDR3: TGTGCCAGCAGCCCTATTAGGGGGTCAGATACGCAGTATTTT. Its protein product is CASSPIRGSDTQYF. Looking up the rest from reference TRBV14 and TRBJ2-3 gives the full variable domain: EAGVTQFPSHSVIEKGQTVTLRCDPISGHDNLYWYRRVMGKEIKFLLHFVKESKQDESGMPNNRFLAERTGGTYSTLKVQPAELEDSGVYFCASSPIRGSDTQYFGPGTRLTVL.

The chain joins TRBV29-1 to TRBJ1-2; D is unclear. Germline CDR1 reads SQVTM; CDR2 reads ANQGSEA. This CDR3 region has 11 residues. Trimming left V 4 bases short and J 5 bases short, with 8 bases between. CDR3 sequence reads: CSVVSVYGYTF. CDR3 DNA: TGCAGCGTTGTATCCGTTTATGGCTACACCTTC.

V and J are TRBV28 and TRBJ2-5; the match to TRBD2 covers 14 bases. V dropped 4 bases and J dropped 4; count of bases not matched to a gene: 8. Germline V lookup: CDR1 MDHEN, CDR2 SYDVKM. The CDR3 contains 17 residues. The CDR3 region has the DNA TGTGCCAGCAGTTCCAACGCCGGGACTAGCGGGAGAGAGACCCAGTACTTC. As protein: CASSSNAGTSGRETQYF.

The rearrangement links TRBV7-9 to TRBJ1-4, with TRBD1 as a possible D gene (6 bases). The germline V gene encodes CDR1 SEHNR and CDR2 FQNEAQ (reference sequence). Trimming pared 8 bases from V and 0 bases from J, leaving 16 bases between. The length of the CDR3 is 16 residues. The CDR3 DNA follows: TGTGCCAGCCTGGGGGGCAGGTTTTCAACTAATGAAAAACTGTTTTTT. Translation: CASLGGRFSTNEKLFF.

This clonotype was observed a single time. The V gene is TRBV12-5, the J gene TRBJ2-5, with 13 positions matching TRBD2. J gave up 5 bases and V 7 bases, and 10 bases lay outside the gene matches. The CDR3 is 16 amino acids. Germline values: CDR1 LGHNT, CDR2 FRNRAP. The CDR3 region is CASASTSGRAGETQYF. CDR3 coding DNA: TGTGCTAGTGCCTCTACTAGCGGGAGGGCCGGTGAGACCCAGTACTTC.

The chain couples TRBV13 to TRBJ2-7, with 11 bases aligning to TRBD2. Germline trimming cut 5 bases from V and 5 bases from J; bases unmatched to any gene: 5. CDR3 length: 14 amino acids. Germline CDR1 PRHDT, CDR2 FYEKMQ (reference sequence). Here the CDR3 reads CASSPGLAGDEQYF. CDR3 DNA sequence: TGTGCCAGCAGCCCAGGACTAGCGGGTGACGAGCAGTACTTC.

The chain couples TRBV12-3 or TRBV12-4 to TRBJ1-5; weak D call: TRBD1 (6 bases). The length of the CDR3 is 15 residues. Between the trimmed V and J ends, which lost 2 bases and 6 bases, there was a span of 14 bases. CDR3 loop: CASSLRGTGTQPQHF. Here the CDR3 DNA reads TGTGCCAGCAGTTTAAGGGGGACGGGGACTCAGCCCCAGCATTTT.